This T cell receptor beta chain came from a study of blood T cells in healthy people across ages. Study background: Template-switching capture recovered about one barcoded beta molecule per two T cells.

The length of the CDR3 is 13 residues. The V gene lost 6 bases and the J gene lost 5 bases, with 11 bases spanning the gap. Germline V gene sequence: CDR1 MNHEY, CDR2 SVGAGI. Next came a second PCR, run for about 6 to 12 cycles, which used a sample-barcoded 5' primer along with a J-beta primer mix. TCRdb reanalysed the 5' RACE reads using MiXCR and keeps one entry per CDR3 protein. The sample has roughly 800,000 distinct CDR3 sequences, roughly 50% seen once. Extraction yielded at least 5 micrograms of total RNA per sample. About this clonotype itself: What it recognizes is unknown.

Study-level results: Donor CMV status was unknown, possibly confounding expanded clonotype changes.

This clonotype was sampled from a man between 25 and 39 years old in good health. This chain uses TRBV6-5 with TRBJ1-5; D remains unclear. What was sequenced was blood. The CDR3 DNA is TGTGCCAGCAGACTTGCTTGGGATCAGCCCCAGCATTTT. Amino acids: CASRLAWDQPQHF.